The 16 T cell receptor beta chains given below trace back to one sample, sequenced in a study of shared clonotypes between healthy human individuals. Sequencing was performed with immunoSEQ multiplex PCR; in TCRdb, only in-frame clones are kept and a portion is missing. The data show over 850,000 clones, with approximately 80% seen just once and approximately 0.5% held by the top ten. The sample taken for sequencing was memory CD4+ T cells from PBMCs. Subset in this sample: CD45RA-negative fraction. The receptor set was obtained from a man younger than 35 in good health. Some clones in this sample may be carry-over from other donors' samples.

This clone has ten or more counts. This sequence joins TRBV29-1 and TRBJ1-1, with D possibly matching TRBD1 (6 bases). The CDR3 is 12 residues long. V lost 5 bases and J 1 base, leaving 8 bases between the germline ends. Germline lookup yields CDR1 SQVTM and CDR2 ANQGSEA. The CDR3 is CSVQTGNTEAFF. The CDR3 DNA is TGCAGCGTTCAGACAGGGAACACTGAAGCTTTCTTT.

A single count supports this clone. The same CDR3 arises from other DNA sequences in this sample as well. CDR3: CASSLYMNTEAFF. For the CDR3, the DNA is TGTGCCAGCAGCTTATATATGAACACTGAAGCTTTCTTT. The chain uses TRBV11-3 and TRBJ1-1, with D hard to call. The ends were cut back, 2 bases at V and 0 bases at J, with 4 bases in the middle. The CDR3 sequence is 13 residues long. From germline, CDR1 is SGHNT and CDR2 YENEEA.

Regarding this clone: The same CDR3 also results from other DNA sequences found in this sample. The chain employs TRBV9 and TRBJ2-1, with 14 nucleotides matching TRBD2. CDR1 is SGDLS and CDR2 is YYNGEE in the germline V gene. CDR3 length: 15 residues. After removal of 2 bases from V and 5 bases from J, the junction contained 0 bases not matched to a gene. As DNA, the CDR3 is TGTGCCAGCAGCGTGGGACTAGCGGGAGACAATGAGCAGTTCTTC. Residues: CASSVGLAGDNEQFF.

In this sample, this clone turned up a few times. The chain has TRBV18 and TRBJ1-2, with TRBD1 identical over 7 bases. J gave up 4 bases and V 1 base, and 3 bases lay outside the gene matches. CDR3 length equals 14 residues. Germline loops: CDR1 KGHSH, CDR2 LQKENI. The CDR3 region is CASSPRQGVYGYTF. The DNA for the CDR3 is TGTGCCAGCTCACCACGTCAGGGGGTCTATGGCTACACCTTC. Full variable domain (missing parts from reference TRBV18 and TRBJ1-2): NAGVMQNPRHLVRRRGQEARLRCSPMKGHSHVYWYRQLPEEGLKFMVYLQKENIIDESGMPKERFSAEFPKEGPSILRIQQVVRGDSAAYFCASSPRQGVYGYTFGSGTRLTVV.

The rearrangement joins TRBV5-6 to TRBJ2-7, with D tentatively TRBD1 or TRBD2 (5 bases each). V was pared by 1 base and J by 0 bases, with 11 bases between. This CDR3 comprises 15 residues. The germline gives CDR1 SGHDT, CDR2 YYEEEE. The CDR3, as DNA: TGTGCCAGCAGCTTGAGGCCAGGGAGCTCCTACGAGCAGTACTTC. It codes for CASSLRPGSSYEQYF.

The chain recombines TRBV4-2 with TRBJ2-1; a possible D gene is TRBD1 (6 bases). V was cut by 4 bases and J by 9 bases, with 16 bases left in between. The CDR3 runs 14 residues. CDR1 LGHNA and CDR2 YNFKEQ come from the germline V gene. The chain's CDR3 is CASSRVGGGGEQFF. The DNA for the CDR3 is TGTGCCAGCAGCCGAGTCGGTGGGGGCGGTGAGCAGTTCTTC.

This clone was detected a few times. The chain carries TRBV28 and TRBJ2-4; a weak D match, TRBD1 (6 bases). Germline V gene sequence: CDR1 MDHEN, CDR2 SYDVKM. V shed 7 bases and J shed 4 bases, with 11 bases lying between them. The CDR3 covers 13 residues. CDR3 nucleotide sequence: TGTGCCAGCATTGGACAGAGAAAAAACATTCAGTACTTC. Translating it yields CASIGQRKNIQYF.

A word on this clone: Other nucleotide sequences in the sample specify the same CDR3. The rearrangement joins TRBV5-1 to TRBJ2-6, with D uncertain. Trimming removed 0 bases at V and 1 base at J, with 5 bases between. CDR1 and CDR2 from the germline V gene are SGHRS and YFSETQ. This CDR3 has 15 residues. The chain's CDR3 is CASSLAGSGANVLTF. In nucleotides, the CDR3 is TGCGCCAGCAGCTTGGCTGGGTCTGGGGCCAACGTCCTGACTTTC.

Only a few counts were recorded for this clone. The gene calls are TRBV19 and TRBJ2-2, with D perhaps TRBD2 (7 bases). This CDR3 contains 15 residues. V lost 5 bases and J 4 bases, leaving 14 bases between the germline ends. The germline CDR1 and CDR2 sequences are LNHDA and SQIVND (reference sequence). The chain's CDR3 is CASSPRGGGTGELFF. As DNA, the CDR3 is TGTGCCAGTAGTCCTCGGGGAGGGGGCACCGGGGAGCTGTTTTTT.

The chain has TRBV5-8 and TRBJ2-3; 9 bases align to TRBD2. The V and J ends lost 2 bases and 9 bases, in that order; junction bases with no gene match: 4. CDR1 and CDR2 from the germline V gene are SGHTS and YDEGEE. CDR3 length: 13 residues. The CDR3: CASSFTSGGTQYF. The DNA of the CDR3 is TGTGCCAGCAGCTTTACGAGCGGGGGGACGCAGTATTTT.

The chain links TRBV6-5 to TRBJ2-1, with D maybe TRBD1 (5 bases). V lost 2 bases to trimming and J lost 5 bases, with 7 bases between them. The CDR3 runs 13 residues. Germline loops: CDR1 MNHEY, CDR2 SVGAGI. The CDR3 spells CASSYGQNNEQFF. The CDR3, as DNA: TGTGCCAGCAGTTACGGACAAAACAATGAGCAGTTCTTC.

This clone is a singleton in its sample. This chain joins TRBV27 and TRBJ2-2; possible D gene TRBD1, 5 bases. The germline CDR1 and CDR2 sequences are MNHEY and SMNVEV (reference sequence). Trimming left V 11 bases short and J 4 bases short, with 17 bases between. The CDR3 is 14 amino acids. In nucleotides, the CDR3 is TGTGCCGTCAAAAGGGGCTCAACCACCGGGGAGCTGTTTTTT. Amino acid sequence: CAVKRGSTTGELFF.

V gene TRBV18 combines with J gene TRBJ2-3; perhaps TRBD1 as D (5 bases). Germline V CDR1 and CDR2: KGHSH, LQKENI. V gave up 1 base and J gave up 0 bases, with 11 bases separating them. This CDR3 spans 16 amino acids. CDR3 sequence: CASSPLTGPSTDTQYF. DNA for the CDR3: TGTGCCAGCTCACCACTAACAGGTCCTAGCACAGATACGCAGTATTTT. The full variable domain, in which reference TRBV18 and TRBJ2-3 provide the parts outside the CDR3, is NAGVMQNPRHLVRRRGQEARLRCSPMKGHSHVYWYRQLPEEGLKFMVYLQKENIIDESGMPKERFSAEFPKEGPSILRIQQVVRGDSAAYFCASSPLTGPSTDTQYFGPGTRLTVL.

CDR3 residues: CSVEELGQGKRYEQYF. Written as DNA, the CDR3 is TGCAGCGTTGAAGAGCTTGGACAGGGGAAGAGGTACGAGCAGTACTTC. This sequence joins TRBV29-1 and TRBJ2-7; 9 bases map to TRBD1. Germline CDR1 reads SQVTM; CDR2 reads ANQGSEA. V lost 0 bases, J lost 4 bases, and 10 bases stayed unmatched. The CDR3 length is 16 residues.

About this clone: The same CDR3 is also encoded by other DNA sequences in this sample. This chain links TRBV11-2 with TRBJ2-7; no clear D. V lost 5 bases, J lost 2 bases, and 10 bases lay in between. The germline V gene encodes CDR1 SGHAT and CDR2 FQNNGV. This CDR3 region has 13 residues. Here the CDR3 reads CASSPDRAYEQYF. Written as DNA, the CDR3 is TGTGCCAGCAGCCCGGACCGGGCCTACGAGCAGTACTTC.

This clone was seen more than once but under ten times. This rearrangement joins TRBV7-2 to TRBJ1-1, with D perhaps TRBD1 (5 bases). The length of the CDR3 is 16 residues. V lost 2 bases and J lost 5, with 18 bases in between. Germline lookup yields CDR1 SGHTA and CDR2 FQGNSA. CDR3 residues: CASSLRMKGAKTEAFF. CDR3 DNA sequence: TGTGCCAGCAGCTTACGGATGAAAGGGGCGAAAACTGAAGCTTTCTTT.